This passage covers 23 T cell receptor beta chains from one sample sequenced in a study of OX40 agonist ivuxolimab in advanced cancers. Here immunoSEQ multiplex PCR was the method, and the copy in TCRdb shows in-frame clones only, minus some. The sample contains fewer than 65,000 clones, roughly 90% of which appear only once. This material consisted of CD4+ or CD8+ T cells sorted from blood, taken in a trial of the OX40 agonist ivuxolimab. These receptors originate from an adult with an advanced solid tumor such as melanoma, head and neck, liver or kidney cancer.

CDR3 residues: CASSPSGSSYNEQFF. The CDR3 DNA sequence: TGTGCCAGCAGCCCTAGCGGGAGCTCCTACAATGAGCAGTTCTTC. This chain connects TRBV7-3 to TRBJ2-1, with 10 bases lining up with TRBD2. Germline V gene data show CDR1 as SGHTA and CDR2 as FQGTGA. Germline trimming cut 5 bases from V and 0 bases from J; bases unmatched to any gene: 1. The CDR3 runs 15 residues.

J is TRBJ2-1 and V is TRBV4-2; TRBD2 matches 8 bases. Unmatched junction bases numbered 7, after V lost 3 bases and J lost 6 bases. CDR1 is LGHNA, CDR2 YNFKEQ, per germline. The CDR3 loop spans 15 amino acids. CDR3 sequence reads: CASSQPGGAANEQFF. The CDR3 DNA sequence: TGTGCCAGCAGCCAGCCGGGAGGGGCCGCCAATGAGCAGTTCTTC.

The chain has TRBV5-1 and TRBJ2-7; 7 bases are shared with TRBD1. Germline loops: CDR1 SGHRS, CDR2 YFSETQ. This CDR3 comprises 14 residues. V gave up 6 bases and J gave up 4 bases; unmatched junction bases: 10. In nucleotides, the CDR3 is TGCGCCAGCACCTGGGGGACAGTGACTTACGAGCAGTACTTC. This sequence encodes CASTWGTVTYEQYF.

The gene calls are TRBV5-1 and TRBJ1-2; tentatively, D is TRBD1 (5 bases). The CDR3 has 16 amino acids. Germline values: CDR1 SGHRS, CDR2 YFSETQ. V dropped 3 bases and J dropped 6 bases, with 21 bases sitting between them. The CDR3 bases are TGCGCCAGCAGCTCGGCAAGGGGAGACGGCTGGAATGGCTACACCTTC. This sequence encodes CASSSARGDGWNGYTF.

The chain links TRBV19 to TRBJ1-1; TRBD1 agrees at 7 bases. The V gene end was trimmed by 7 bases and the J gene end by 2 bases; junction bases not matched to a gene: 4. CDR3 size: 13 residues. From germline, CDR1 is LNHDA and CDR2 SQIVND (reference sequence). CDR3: CASMDRSNTEAFF. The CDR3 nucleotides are TGTGCCAGTATGGACAGGTCCAACACTGAAGCTTTCTTT.

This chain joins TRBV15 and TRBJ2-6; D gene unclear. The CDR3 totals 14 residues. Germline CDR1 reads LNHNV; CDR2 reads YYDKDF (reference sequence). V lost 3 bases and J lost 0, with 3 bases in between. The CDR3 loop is CATSSFSGANVLTF. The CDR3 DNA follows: TGTGCCACCAGCAGCTTCTCTGGGGCCAACGTCCTGACTTTC.

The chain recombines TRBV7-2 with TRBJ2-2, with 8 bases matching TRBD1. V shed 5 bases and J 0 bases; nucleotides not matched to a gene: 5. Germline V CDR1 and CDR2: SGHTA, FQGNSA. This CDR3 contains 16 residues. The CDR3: CASSRRTGTNTGELFF. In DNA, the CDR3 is TGTGCCAGCAGCCGCCGGACAGGGACGAACACCGGGGAGCTGTTTTTT.

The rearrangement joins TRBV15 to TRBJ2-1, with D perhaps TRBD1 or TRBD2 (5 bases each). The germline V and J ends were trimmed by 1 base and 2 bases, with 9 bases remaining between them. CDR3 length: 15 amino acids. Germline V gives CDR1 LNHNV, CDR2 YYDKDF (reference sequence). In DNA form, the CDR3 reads TGTGCCACCAGCAGAGGGGACGACCCCTACAATGAGCAGTTCTTC. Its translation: CATSRGDDPYNEQFF. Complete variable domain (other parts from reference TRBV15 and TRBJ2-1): DAMVIQNPRYQVTQFGKPVTLSCSQTLNHNVMYWYQQKSSQAPKLLFHYYDKDFNNEADTPDNFQSRRPNTSFCFLDIRSPGLGDTAMYLCATSRGDDPYNEQFFGPGTRLTVL.

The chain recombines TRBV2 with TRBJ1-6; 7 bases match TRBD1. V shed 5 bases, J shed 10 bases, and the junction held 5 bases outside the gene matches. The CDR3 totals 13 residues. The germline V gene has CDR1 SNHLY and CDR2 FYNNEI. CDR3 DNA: TGTGCCAGCAGTCGGGACAGTAACTCACCCCTCCACTTT. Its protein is CASSRDSNSPLHF.

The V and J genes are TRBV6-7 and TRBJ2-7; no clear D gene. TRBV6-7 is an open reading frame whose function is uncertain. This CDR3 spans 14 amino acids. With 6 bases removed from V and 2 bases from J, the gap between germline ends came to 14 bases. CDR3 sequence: CASSHLDSAYEQYF. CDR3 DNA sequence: TGTGCCAGCAGCCACCTCGACTCGGCCTACGAGCAGTACTTC.

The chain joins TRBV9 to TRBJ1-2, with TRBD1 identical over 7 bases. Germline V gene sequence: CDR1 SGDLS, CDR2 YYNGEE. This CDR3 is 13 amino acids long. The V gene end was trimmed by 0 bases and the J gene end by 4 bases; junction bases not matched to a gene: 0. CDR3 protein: CASSVGQGYGYTF. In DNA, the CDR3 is TGTGCCAGCAGCGTAGGACAGGGCTATGGCTACACCTTC.

This chain's CDR3 is CASSPPGADNTGELFF. CDR3 in DNA: TGTGCCAGCAGTCCTCCGGGGGCGGACAACACCGGGGAGCTGTTTTTT. The V gene is TRBV28, the J gene TRBJ2-2; possibly TRBD1 or TRBD2 for D (6 bases each). The germline CDR1 and CDR2 sequences are MDHEN and SYDVKM. This CDR3 has 16 amino acids. Trimming took 5 bases from V and 2 from J, leaving 15 bases between them.

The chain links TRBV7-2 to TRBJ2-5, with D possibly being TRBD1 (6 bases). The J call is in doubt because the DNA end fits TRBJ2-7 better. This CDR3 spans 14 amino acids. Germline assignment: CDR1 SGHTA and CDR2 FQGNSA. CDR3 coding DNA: TGTGCCAGCAGCCGGGACAAATCATCCTACGAGCAGTACTTC. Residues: CASSRDKSSYEQYF.

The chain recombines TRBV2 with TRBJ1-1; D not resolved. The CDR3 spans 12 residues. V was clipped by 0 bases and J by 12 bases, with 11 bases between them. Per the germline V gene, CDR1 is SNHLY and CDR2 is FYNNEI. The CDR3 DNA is TGTGCCAGCAGTGAAGCGGGTAGGGAGACTTTCTTT. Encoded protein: CASSEAGRETFF.

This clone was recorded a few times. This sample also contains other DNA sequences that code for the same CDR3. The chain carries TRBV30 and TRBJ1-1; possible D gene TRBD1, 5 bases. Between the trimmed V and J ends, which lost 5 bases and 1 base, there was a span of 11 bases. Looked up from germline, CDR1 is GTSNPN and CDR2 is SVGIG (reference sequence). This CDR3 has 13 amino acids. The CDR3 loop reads CAWSPDRNTEAFF. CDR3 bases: TGTGCCTGGTCACCCGACAGGAACACTGAAGCTTTCTTT.

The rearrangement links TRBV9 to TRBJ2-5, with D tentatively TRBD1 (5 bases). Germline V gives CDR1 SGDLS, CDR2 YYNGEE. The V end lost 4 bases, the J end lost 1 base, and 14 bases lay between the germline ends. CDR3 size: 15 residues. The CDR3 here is CASSPRQGSQETQYF. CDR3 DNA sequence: TGTGCCAGCAGCCCCAGGCAGGGCTCCCAAGAGACCCAGTACTTC.

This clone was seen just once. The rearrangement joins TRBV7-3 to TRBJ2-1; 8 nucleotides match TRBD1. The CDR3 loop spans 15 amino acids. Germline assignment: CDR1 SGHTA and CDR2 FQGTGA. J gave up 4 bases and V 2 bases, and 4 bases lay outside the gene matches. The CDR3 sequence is CASSLGTGEYNEQFF. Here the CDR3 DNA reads TGTGCCAGCAGCTTAGGGACAGGCGAGTACAATGAGCAGTTCTTC.

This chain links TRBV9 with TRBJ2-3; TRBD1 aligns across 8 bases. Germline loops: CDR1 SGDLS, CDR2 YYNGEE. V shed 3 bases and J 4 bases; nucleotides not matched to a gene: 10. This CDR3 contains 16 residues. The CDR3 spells CASSADSGGSADTQYF. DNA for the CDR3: TGTGCCAGCAGCGCCGACTCAGGGGGCTCAGCAGATACGCAGTATTTT.

The CDR3 loop is CASSLGRDYGYTF. For the CDR3, the DNA is TGTGCCAGCAGCCTGGGACGAGACTATGGCTACACCTTC. The chain has TRBV5-6 and TRBJ1-2, with D perhaps TRBD1 (5 bases). V gave up 4 bases and J gave up 3 bases, with 10 bases separating them. CDR3 length: 13 residues. From germline, CDR1 is SGHDT and CDR2 YYEEEE.

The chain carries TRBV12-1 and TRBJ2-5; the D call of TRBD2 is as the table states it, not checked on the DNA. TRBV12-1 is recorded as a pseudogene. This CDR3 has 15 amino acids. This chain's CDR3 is CASVKGGRAQETQYF. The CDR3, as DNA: TGTGCCAGCGTAAAGGGCGGGAGGGCCCAAGAGACCCAGTACTTC.

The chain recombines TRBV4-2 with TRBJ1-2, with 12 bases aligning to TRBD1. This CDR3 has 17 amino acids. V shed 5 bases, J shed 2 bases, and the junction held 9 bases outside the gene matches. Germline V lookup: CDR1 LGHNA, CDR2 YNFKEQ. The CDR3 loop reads CASSSGTGGAANYGYTF. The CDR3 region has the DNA TGTGCCAGCAGCTCCGGGACAGGGGGCGCGGCGAACTATGGCTACACCTTC.

The CDR3 sequence: CASSYVSAGGTQYF. The CDR3 region has the DNA TGTGCCAGCAGTTACGTCTCGGCGGGGGGGACCCAGTACTTC. J is TRBJ2-5 and V is TRBV28; 8 bases line up with TRBD2. CDR1 and CDR2 from the germline V gene are MDHEN and SYDVKM. The CDR3 totals 14 residues. Trimming at V came to 4 bases and at J to 7 bases, leaving 8 bases not matched to a gene.

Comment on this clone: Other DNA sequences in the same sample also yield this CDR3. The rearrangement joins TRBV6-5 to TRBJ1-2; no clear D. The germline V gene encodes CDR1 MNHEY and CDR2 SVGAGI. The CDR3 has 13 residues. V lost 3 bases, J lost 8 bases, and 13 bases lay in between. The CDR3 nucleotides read TGTGCCAGCAGTTATGCCCCGAGCTACGGCTACACCTTC. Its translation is CASSYAPSYGYTF.